This record looks at one TCR beta chain sequence and its context. Its target is unknown. This sample is part of a study of T-cell memory formation after mild COVID-19. Study-wide background: Most TCR clusters belonged to a single donor. Study-wide results and limits: CD4+ contracting clones lay mainly in CM and EM, CD8+ ones in EMRA.

Using constant-segment primers, 5'RACE produced TCR alpha and TCR beta cDNA libraries carrying sample barcodes and UMIs. TCRdb ran MiXCR on the 5' RACE reads and lists one entry per CDR3 protein. This table holds 350,000 or so distinct CDR3 sequences, 21% found once. CDR3 length: 13 residues. From germline, CDR1 is MNHNS and CDR2 SASEGT. Trimming cost V 3 bases and J 2 bases; bases outside gene matches: 0. The origin of this receptor is an adult woman who had mild COVID-19 (a few samples of this study predate the infection). Cell type and time point are not known. Sequenced material: PBMCs or a T cell subset sorted from them (not recorded which). The rearrangement links TRBV6-1 to TRBJ2-7, with TRBD2 matching 8 bases. The CDR3 DNA reads TGTGCCAGCAGTGATAGCGGGGCCTACGAGCAGTACTTC. This sequence encodes CASSDSGAYEQYF.